Listed here are 6 T cell receptor beta chains from one sample, sequenced in a study of T cells in Graves' hyperthyroidism and ophthalmopathy. RNA transcripts served as the template for amplifying TCR beta CDR3 regions. The TCR CDR3 first-round RT-PCR relied on the HTBI primer set. From the multiplex PCR reads, TCRdb called clonotypes with MiXCR, one entry per CDR3 protein. This sample has 730,000 or so distinct CDR3 sequences, with roughly a sixth found just once. Sequenced sample: blood. Every receptor here comes from a woman in her forties or fifties with Graves' hyperthyroidism that later progressed to Graves' ophthalmopathy.

The rearrangement uses TRBV3-1 and TRBJ1-4; a weak D match, TRBD1 (6 bases). The CDR3 consists of 12 residues. Germline V gene data show CDR1 as LGHDT and CDR2 as YNNKEL (reference sequence). V lost 0 bases and J lost 11, with 7 bases in between. This chain's CDR3 is CASSQEGGKLFF. Written as DNA, the CDR3 is TGTGCCAGCAGCCAAGAAGGGGGTAAACTGTTTTTT.

The chain joins TRBV6-1 to TRBJ1-2, with D perhaps matching TRBD1 (5 bases). The CDR3 is 13 amino acids. V was trimmed by 6 bases and J by 4 bases, leaving 12 bases between them. Germline V gene lookup returns CDR1 MNHNS and CDR2 SASEGT. The CDR3 loop is CASRHLDSYGYTF. The CDR3 nucleotides read TGTGCCAGCAGACACCTAGACAGCTATGGCTACACCTTC.

The V and J genes are TRBV19 and TRBJ2-5, with 7 bases fitting TRBD2. Trimming cost V 2 bases and J 5 bases; bases outside gene matches: 2. The CDR3 covers 13 residues. The germline V gene encodes CDR1 LNHDA and CDR2 SQIVND (reference sequence). CDR3 DNA sequence: TGTGCCAGTAGTATACGGGGGGTTGAGACCCAGTACTTC. This codes for CASSIRGVETQYF.

This clonotype was counted a few times. The rearrangement links TRBV20-1 to TRBJ2-1; TRBD1 matches 9 bases. Germline lookup yields CDR1 DFQATT and CDR2 SNEGSKA (reference sequence). The CDR3 is 13 amino acids. V was pared by 3 bases and J by 12 bases, with 9 bases of the junction left unmatched. CDR3 in DNA: TGCAGTGCTAGGGACAGGGGCCACGACGGGCAGTTCTTC. Translated: CSARDRGHDGQFF.

The rearrangement joins TRBV14 to TRBJ2-3; D gene uncertain. The CDR3 extends over 13 amino acids. V was cut by 6 bases and J by 4 bases, with 11 bases left in between. CDR1 is SGHDN and CDR2 is FVKESK in the germline V gene. CDR3 region: CASRVVGSDTQYF. The DNA of the CDR3 is TGTGCCAGCAGGGTGGTGGGATCAGATACGCAGTATTTT.

The chain is built from TRBV28 and TRBJ2-7; D gene unclear. The CDR3 spans 13 residues. Germline CDR1 and CDR2: MDHEN and SYDVKM. Trimming removed 1 base from V and 4 bases from J, with 8 bases in between. The CDR3 sequence is CASSLSPGYEQYF. CDR3 nucleotides: TGTGCCAGCAGTTTATCCCCCGGGTACGAGCAGTACTTC.